These 24 T cell receptor beta chains originate from one sample sequenced in a study of CD8+ T cells in alopecia areata (dated by TCRdb to about 2018). The time point label corresponds to: baseline before oral tofacitinib. Library construction relied on the immunoSEQ multiplex PCR assay. RNA was extracted from all samples and reverse transcribed into cDNA as template for TCR sequencing. This immuneACCESS table, as held by TCRdb, lists in-frame sequences with V and J called but not all clones. Of the missing ones, under half trace to an unresolved V gene in checked studies; the others have no known cause. For this sample the table gives around 140,000 clones, of which roughly 50% were detected only once. The leading ten clones occupy about 17% of the sample. The sample in question was CD8+ T cells sorted from blood, obtained at week 0. These TCRs come from a human donor with alopecia areata.

The CDR3 region is CASSLLGNEQYF. For the CDR3, the DNA is TGCGCCAGCAGCTTGCTGGGGAACGAGCAGTACTTC. This chain links TRBV5-1 with TRBJ2-7; D is undetermined. V dropped 1 base and J dropped 5 bases, with 7 bases sitting between them. This CDR3 is built from 12 residues. CDR1 SGHRS and CDR2 YFSETQ come from the germline V gene.

The table lists this clone with a few counts. Other DNA variants within this sample encode the same CDR3. The chain employs TRBV27 and TRBJ1-5; D call uncertain. The V end was cut by 3 bases, the J end by 3 bases, with 9 bases between. Looked up from germline, CDR1 is MNHEY and CDR2 is SMNVEV (reference sequence). The CDR3 runs to 14 residues. CDR3 protein: CASSLLGSNQPQHF. The CDR3 region has the DNA TGTGCCAGCAGTTTGCTGGGGTCCAATCAGCCCCAGCATTTT.

This clone was detected only a few times. This chain connects TRBV27 to TRBJ1-2; 9 bases align to TRBD1. CDR1 MNHEY and CDR2 SMNVEV come from the germline V gene (reference sequence). There are 14 residues in the CDR3. The V segment lost 2 bases and the J segment 4 bases; nucleotides outside the gene matches: 2. The chain's CDR3 is CASSLRTGVYGYTF. The CDR3 DNA reads as TGTGCCAGCAGTTTAAGGACAGGGGTCTATGGCTACACCTTC.

This clone was picked up a small number of times. CDR3 coding DNA: TGTGCCAGTAGTATCCAGGGCACCTACGAGCAGTACTTC. Translated: CASSIQGTYEQYF. The chain uses TRBV19 and TRBJ2-7, with D possibly matching TRBD1 (5 bases). The germline V gene encodes CDR1 LNHDA and CDR2 SQIVND (reference sequence). The germline V and J ends were trimmed by 3 bases and 2 bases, with 8 bases remaining between them. The CDR3 runs to 13 residues.

The chain couples TRBV18 to TRBJ1-2; D possibly corresponds to TRBD1 (5 bases). Trimming left V 3 bases short and J 5 bases short, with 10 bases between. Germline loops: CDR1 KGHSH, CDR2 LQKENI. The length of the CDR3 is 13 residues. In DNA, the CDR3 is TGTGCCAGCTCACCGACGGGGACGTATGGCTACACCTTC. Its translation is CASSPTGTYGYTF. Filled out from reference TRBV18 and TRBJ1-2, the complete variable domain reads NAGVMQNPRHLVRRRGQEARLRCSPMKGHSHVYWYRQLPEEGLKFMVYLQKENIIDESGMPKERFSAEFPKEGPSILRIQQVVRGDSAAYFCASSPTGTYGYTFGSGTRLTVV.

This clone was counted a few times. The chain links TRBV29-1 to TRBJ1-1; D unresolved. Germline V gives CDR1 SQVTM, CDR2 ANQGSEA. The CDR3 consists of 12 residues. Trimming shortened V by 2 bases and J by 1 base, and 5 bases separated the two germline ends. The CDR3 protein is CSVEWGNTEAFF. The CDR3 DNA reads TGCAGCGTTGAATGGGGGAACACTGAAGCTTTCTTT.

The chain employs TRBV10-3 and TRBJ2-1, with a possible D match to TRBD2 (5 bases). CDR1 and CDR2 (germline): ENHRY, SYGVKD. The CDR3 is made up of 12 amino acids. V was pared by 4 bases and J by 5 bases, with 6 bases between. The CDR3 sequence is CAISGGDNEQFF. The CDR3 DNA sequence: TGTGCCATCAGTGGGGGAGACAATGAGCAGTTCTTC.

The gene calls are TRBV5-1 and TRBJ1-6; TRBD1 aligns across 9 bases. The CDR3 consists of 18 residues. Trimming at V came to 1 base and at J to 6 bases, leaving 11 bases not matched to a gene. Per the germline V gene, CDR1 is SGHRS and CDR2 is YFSETQ. The DNA for the CDR3 is TGCGCCAGCAGCTTGTCTCGGACAGGGGATTGGCTTAATTCACCCCTCCACTTT. It encodes CASSLSRTGDWLNSPLHF.

The chain combines TRBV29-1 with TRBJ2-3; the D gene is possibly TRBD1 (5 bases). V lost 0 bases and J lost 2, with 12 bases in between. Germline CDR1 reads SQVTM; CDR2 reads ANQGSEA. This CDR3 is built from 15 residues. The CDR3 here is CSVEDQTVSTDTQYF. The CDR3 bases are TGCAGCGTTGAAGATCAGACAGTATCCACAGATACGCAGTATTTT.

This clone was detected a few times. The rearrangement links TRBV7-9 to TRBJ2-1; D is perhaps TRBD2 (7 bases). Germline values: CDR1 SEHNR, CDR2 FQNEAQ (reference sequence). The CDR3 contains 13 residues. The V end was cut by 2 bases, the J end by 8 bases, with 10 bases between. The chain's CDR3 is CASSLTGGHEQFF. CDR3 coding DNA: TGTGCCAGCAGCTTAACCGGGGGGCATGAGCAGTTCTTC.

This clone showed up just a few times. The chain uses TRBV6-5 and TRBJ2-7; D unclear. Trimming shortened V by 0 bases and J by 0 bases, and 6 bases separated the two germline ends. The CDR3 is 14 residues long. The germline V gene encodes CDR1 MNHEY and CDR2 SVGAGI. In DNA form, the CDR3 reads TGTGCCAGCAGTTACTCGTTCCCCTCCTACGAGCAGTACTTC. The encoded protein is CASSYSFPSYEQYF.

The chain combines TRBV30 with TRBJ1-6, with TRBD1 identical over 8 bases. This CDR3 spans 17 amino acids. Germline V gene data show CDR1 as GTSNPN and CDR2 as SVGIG (reference sequence). The J segment lost 6 bases and the V segment lost 0 bases, leaving 10 bases of the junction unmatched. CDR3 sequence: CAWSVFPETGVNSPLHF. The CDR3 DNA follows: TGTGCCTGGAGTGTCTTTCCCGAGACAGGGGTTAATTCACCCCTCCACTTT.

V and J are TRBV4-2 and TRBJ2-1; 11 bases align to TRBD2. With 0 bases clipped from V and 4 bases from J, the junction kept 2 bases outside the gene matches. Germline values: CDR1 LGHNA, CDR2 YNFKEQ. CDR3 length: 16 amino acids. CDR3 residues: CASSQDASGGYNEQFF. CDR3 coding DNA: TGTGCCAGCAGCCAAGACGCTAGCGGGGGGTACAATGAGCAGTTCTTC.

The chain uses TRBV15 and TRBJ1-1, with unresolved D. V lost 4 bases to trimming and J lost 1 base, with 4 bases between them. The CDR3 is 12 residues long. CDR1 LNHNV and CDR2 YYDKDF come from the germline V gene (reference sequence). CDR3 amino acids: CATSTGNTEAFF. In DNA, the CDR3 is TGTGCCACCAGCACAGGGAACACTGAAGCTTTCTTT.

The rearrangement uses TRBV9 and TRBJ1-2, with unresolved D. V gave up 1 base and J gave up 4 bases, with 8 bases separating them. Germline lookup yields CDR1 SGDLS and CDR2 YYNGEE. This CDR3 spans 13 amino acids. CDR3 residues: CASSVFRGYGYTF. DNA of the CDR3: TGTGCCAGCAGCGTATTCCGGGGCTATGGCTACACCTTC.

This chain links TRBV4-3 with TRBJ2-3; D uncertain. Germline lookup yields CDR1 LGHNA and CDR2 YSLEER. The CDR3 length is 15 residues. Deletions cut 0 bases from V and 4 bases from J, with 11 bases between. This chain's CDR3 is CASSQDLGSSDTQYF. The CDR3 nucleotides read TGCGCCAGCAGCCAAGATCTTGGTAGCTCAGATACGCAGTATTTT.

The chain links TRBV29-1 to TRBJ1-2; D gene ambiguous. The V end lost 4 bases, the J end lost 8 bases, and 8 bases lay between the germline ends. The CDR3 has 10 amino acids. In germline, CDR1 is SQVTM, CDR2 ANQGSEA. For the CDR3, the DNA is TGCAGCGTTGGTGAGCCGGGCTACACCTTC. Translated, it gives CSVGEPGYTF.

Here the CDR3 DNA reads TGCGCCAGCAGCTTGGCAGCGGGGGACCCCAATGAGCAGTTCTTC. This codes for CASSLAAGDPNEQFF. V gene TRBV5-1 combines with J gene TRBJ2-1; 8 positions agree with TRBD2. The CDR3 consists of 15 residues. V trimming: 0 bases; J trimming: 6 bases; junction bases outside the gene matches: 5. The germline CDR1 and CDR2 sequences are SGHRS and YFSETQ.

The V and J genes are TRBV7-9 and TRBJ2-7, with a weak D call TRBD1 (6 bases). The CDR3 consists of 13 residues. V lost 1 base, J lost 7 bases, and 11 bases lay in between. Germline V CDR1 and CDR2: SEHNR, FQNEAQ (reference sequence). The CDR3 DNA reads TGTGCCAGCAGCTTAGTACAGGGTGATGAGCAGTACTTC. Its protein product is CASSLVQGDEQYF.

In its sample, this clone was seen a few times. The chain has TRBV6-4 and TRBJ2-3; 8 positions agree with TRBD2. There are 15 residues in the CDR3. Trimming took 2 bases from V and 3 from J; bases not matched to a gene: 4. Germline CDR1 and CDR2: MRHNA and SNTAGT. This chain's CDR3 is CASSDIAGGTDTQYF. The CDR3 bases are TGTGCCAGCAGTGACATCGCGGGGGGTACAGATACGCAGTATTTT.

V is TRBV27 and J is TRBJ2-7, with D possibly matching TRBD1 (5 bases). The germline gives CDR1 MNHEY, CDR2 SMNVEV (reference sequence). Trimming cost V 0 bases and J 1 base, with 10 bases left between them. This CDR3 is built from 15 residues. CDR3 sequence reads: CASSLSTGGSYEQYF. DNA of the CDR3: TGTGCCAGCAGTTTATCAACAGGCGGATCCTACGAGCAGTACTTC.

The chain is built from TRBV27 and TRBJ2-1; D gene ambiguous. This CDR3 region has 12 residues. Trimming took 3 bases from V and 5 from J, leaving 5 bases between them. Germline CDR1 reads MNHEY; CDR2 reads SMNVEV (reference sequence). The CDR3 bases are TGTGCCAGCAGTTTTTGGAACAATGAGCAGTTCTTC. Its protein product is CASSFWNNEQFF.

This clone appeared many times. This clone may be a read error of a much larger clone one base away. V is TRBV6-6 and J is TRBJ2-2; no reliable D call. The CDR3 sequence is 13 residues long. Looked up from germline, CDR1 is MNHNY and CDR2 is SVGAGI (reference sequence). V was cut by 2 bases and J by 3 bases, with 4 bases left in between. The CDR3 coding sequence is TGTGCCAGCAGTTACAGGGACACCGGGGAGCTGTTTTTT. Translated, it gives CASSYRDTGELFF.

The rearrangement links TRBV30 to TRBJ1-1; D possibly corresponds to TRBD1 (5 bases). The V and J ends lost 2 bases and 6 bases respectively, with 13 bases between them. The CDR3 has 13 residues. Germline-derived CDR1 and CDR2 are GTSNPN and SVGIG (reference sequence). The CDR3 here is CAWSITSGAEAFF. Here the CDR3 DNA reads TGTGCCTGGAGTATTACATCGGGGGCTGAAGCTTTCTTT. Combining the CDR3 with reference TRBV30 and TRBJ1-1 gives the whole variable domain SQTIHQWPATLVQPVGSPLSLECTVEGTSNPNLYWYRQAAGRGLQLLFYSVGIGQISSEVPQNLSASRPQDRQFILSSKKLLLSDSGFYLCAWSITSGAEAFFGQGTRLTVV.